The next 26 T cell receptor beta chains were all read from a single sample in a study of siplizumab effects on memory and regulatory T cells. Assay: immunoSEQ multiplex PCR; the TCRdb copy retains only in-frame clones and omits some. This table has some 100,000 clones, just over 90% appearing once. The sample consisted of Tregs sorted from blood. Source of these receptors: a human donor in good health.

V gene TRBV10-3 combines with J gene TRBJ2-1, with no clear D. There are 14 residues in the CDR3. Germline V gives CDR1 ENHRY, CDR2 SYGVKD. V was clipped by 7 bases and J by 9 bases, with 19 bases between them. This CDR3 is CAITRAITDGEQFF. The CDR3 DNA sequence: TGTGCCATCACCAGAGCCATAACTGACGGTGAGCAGTTCTTC.

This chain joins TRBV5-4 and TRBJ2-2, with D uncertain. Trimming left V 4 bases short and J 5 bases short, with 15 bases between. The CDR3 sequence is 15 residues long. CDR1 and CDR2 (germline): SGHNT, YYREEE (reference sequence). DNA of the CDR3: TGTGCCAGCAGCCCGATGGGGTTCGTAACCGGGGAGCTGTTTTTT. Its translation is CASSPMGFVTGELFF.

The chain joins TRBV5-4 to TRBJ2-7; tentatively, D is TRBD1 (7 bases). Trimming removed 5 bases from V and 7 bases from J, with 19 bases in between. Germline loops: CDR1 SGHNT, CDR2 YYREEE (reference sequence). This CDR3 has 14 residues. DNA of the CDR3: TGTGCCAGCAGTCGTGAGGGGGCCGGGAGAGAGCAGTACTTC. Translated: CASSREGAGREQYF.

The V gene is TRBV19, the J gene TRBJ1-1, with D possibly TRBD1 on 5 matching bases. CDR3 length: 13 residues. Germline assignment: CDR1 LNHDA and CDR2 SQIVND (reference sequence). V lost 7 bases and J 8 bases, leaving 17 bases between the germline ends. In DNA, the CDR3 is TGTGCCAGTACCAATTATCCCCGGGGGGAAGCTTTCTTT. It encodes CASTNYPRGEAFF.

The chain carries TRBV5-4 and TRBJ2-1; perhaps TRBD2 as D (5 bases). The CDR3 contains 16 residues. The V gene lost 3 bases and the J gene lost 6 bases, with 19 bases spanning the gap. Germline CDR1 is SGHNT and CDR2 is YYREEE (reference sequence). The CDR3 DNA follows: TGTGCCAGCAGCTATCGGACGGCGGGTAGGAGCAATGAGCAGTTCTTC. Translating gives CASSYRTAGRSNEQFF. Supplemented by reference TRBV5-4 and TRBJ2-1, the full variable domain reads ETGVTQSPTHLIKTRGQQVTLRCSSQSGHNTVSWYQQALGQGPQFIFQYYREEENGRGNFPPRFSGLQFPNYSSELNVNALELDDSALYLCASSYRTAGRSNEQFFGPGTRLTVL.

The J gene is TRBJ2-3, the V gene TRBV19, with 8 bases lining up with TRBD2. V was clipped by 3 bases and J by 6 bases; unmatched bases: 5. The CDR3 sequence is 14 residues long. Germline-derived CDR1 and CDR2 are LNHDA and SQIVND (reference sequence). This CDR3 reads CASSIRGGFDTQYF. CDR3 DNA sequence: TGTGCCAGTAGTATCCGGGGGGGCTTCGATACGCAGTATTTT.

The genes are TRBV7-9 and TRBJ2-7, with 7 positions matching TRBD1. V was pared by 3 bases and J by 2 bases, with 7 bases of the junction left unmatched. Germline V gene lookup returns CDR1 SEHNR and CDR2 FQNEAQ (reference sequence). The length of the CDR3 is 15 residues. The CDR3 is CASSLKTGTTYEQYF. The CDR3 DNA reads TGTGCCAGCAGCTTGAAGACAGGGACCACCTACGAGCAGTACTTC.

The rearrangement joins TRBV4-1 to TRBJ1-5, with D possibly TRBD1 on 5 matching bases. In germline, CDR1 is MGHRA, CDR2 YSYEKL. V was clipped by 1 base and J by 3 bases, with 19 bases between them. The CDR3 covers 18 residues. The CDR3 DNA is TGCGCCAGCAGCCAAGCCAGTATACAACAGGAGCCCAATCAGCCCCAGCATTTT. It codes for CASSQASIQQEPNQPQHF.

The chain links TRBV6-5 to TRBJ1-1; the D gene is possibly TRBD1 (5 bases). This CDR3 comprises 16 residues. Trimming took off 2 bases at V and 1 base at J, with 14 bases between the two ends. Germline lookup yields CDR1 MNHEY and CDR2 SVGAGI. The CDR3 bases are TGTGCCAGCAGTTACGGAGGGGCGCGGACGAACACTGAAGCTTTCTTT. This encodes CASSYGGARTNTEAFF.

This sequence joins TRBV6-5 and TRBJ1-2; 10 bases map to TRBD1. V lost 7 bases to trimming and J lost 9 bases; unmatched junction nucleotides: 5. The CDR3 runs to 12 residues. Germline CDR1 and CDR2: MNHEY and SVGAGI. DNA for the CDR3: TGTGCCAGCAAAAGGACAGGGGGTAGCTACACCTTC. Its translation is CASKRTGGSYTF.

This clone was seen only once. The rearrangement joins TRBV6-5 to TRBJ2-6; D call uncertain. V lost 0 bases and J lost 1, with 4 bases in between. The CDR3 consists of 15 residues. The germline gives CDR1 MNHEY, CDR2 SVGAGI. In DNA, the CDR3 is TGTGCCAGCAGTTACTCACAATCTGGGGCCAACGTCCTGACTTTC. It specifies CASSYSQSGANVLTF.

CDR3 loop: CASSSMTGGWYEQYF. For the CDR3, the DNA is TGCGCCAGCAGCTCCATGACAGGGGGCTGGTACGAGCAGTACTTC. The chain combines TRBV5-1 with TRBJ2-7, with 10 positions matching TRBD1. CDR3 length: 15 residues. V dropped 3 bases and J dropped 4; count of bases not matched to a gene: 7. Germline CDR1 is SGHRS and CDR2 is YFSETQ.

The chain couples TRBV9 to TRBJ1-1; no definite D call. With 0 bases removed from V and 2 bases from J, the gap between germline ends came to 11 bases. Germline-derived CDR1 and CDR2 are SGDLS and YYNGEE. There are 15 residues in the CDR3. The CDR3 region has the DNA TGTGCCAGCAGCGTAGAACGCTACCGTAACACTGAAGCTTTCTTT. It encodes CASSVERYRNTEAFF.

The genes are TRBV2 and TRBJ1-1, with D uncertain. V dropped 5 bases and J dropped 4 bases, with 14 bases sitting between them. The CDR3 consists of 14 residues. From germline, CDR1 is SNHLY and CDR2 FYNNEI. The CDR3 sequence: CASSSGRTITEAFF. In DNA form, the CDR3 reads TGTGCCAGCAGTTCAGGACGGACTATCACTGAAGCTTTCTTT.

V is TRBV25-1 and J is TRBJ1-2; D call uncertain. V lost 2 bases and J 7 bases, leaving 5 bases between the germline ends. The CDR3 has 11 amino acids. Germline CDR1 MGHDK, CDR2 SYGVNS. The CDR3 spells CASSEVGGYTF. CDR3 bases: TGTGCCAGCAGTGAAGTAGGTGGCTACACCTTC.

V and J are TRBV2 and TRBJ2-7, with 8 bases that match TRBD2. In germline, CDR1 is SNHLY, CDR2 FYNNEI. The CDR3 spans 12 residues. J lost 9 bases, V lost 6 bases, and 7 bases had no gene match. The CDR3 is CASRGGLAMQYF. The CDR3 nucleotides are TGTGCCAGCAGGGGTGGACTAGCCATGCAGTACTTC.

The chain joins TRBV5-4 to TRBJ2-1, with 7 bases aligning to TRBD2. This CDR3 region has 15 residues. Germline CDR1 and CDR2: SGHNT and YYREEE (reference sequence). V was pared by 4 bases and J by 5 bases, with 9 bases of the junction left unmatched. In DNA form, the CDR3 reads TGTGCCAGCAGCCATCCCGGGACTACTAACAATGAGCAGTTCTTC. Encoded protein: CASSHPGTTNNEQFF.

This clone was counted once. The chain links TRBV5-1 to TRBJ2-7, with TRBD2 matching over 7 bases. Losses at the gene ends were 4 bases for V and 7 bases for J; bases not matched to a gene: 14. This CDR3 has 15 amino acids. CDR1 is SGHRS, CDR2 YFSETQ, per germline. The CDR3, as DNA: TGCGCCAGCAGCGGGCGGGAGCGGCCGTCGGGGGAGCAGTACTTC. Its protein is CASSGRERPSGEQYF.

This clone has just one count. The V call is TRBV7-9, the J call TRBJ1-4; TRBD1 aligns across 7 bases. This CDR3 contains 15 residues. The germline V gene has CDR1 SEHNR and CDR2 FQNEAQ (reference sequence). The trim removed 5 bases at V and 8 bases at J, leaving 11 bases unmatched. CDR3 DNA: TGTGCCAGCAGCCCGAGCAGGGGGTTCAACGAAAAACTGTTTTTT. This gives the protein CASSPSRGFNEKLFF.

The V and J genes are TRBV11-1 and TRBJ2-7; perhaps TRBD1 as D (6 bases). The length of the CDR3 is 14 residues. Germline V CDR1 and CDR2: SGHAT, FQDESV (reference sequence). V was shortened by 5 bases and J by 2 bases, with 13 bases between the two germline ends. CDR3 region: CASSRETGTYEQYF. CDR3 bases: TGTGCCAGCAGCCGAGAGACAGGTACCTACGAGCAGTACTTC.

The V and J genes are TRBV6-5 and TRBJ2-4; D is unclear. Trimming stripped 2 bases from V and 0 bases from J, with 11 bases between. Germline V CDR1 and CDR2: MNHEY, SVGAGI. The CDR3 totals 16 residues. CDR3: CASSYLRELAKNIQYF. The CDR3 DNA follows: TGTGCCAGCAGTTACCTGCGCGAACTAGCCAAAAACATTCAGTACTTC.

The V call is TRBV20-1, the J call TRBJ2-5; D call uncertain. This CDR3 has 11 amino acids. Trimming stripped 8 bases from V and 0 bases from J, with 7 bases between. The germline V gene has CDR1 DFQATT and CDR2 SNEGSKA (reference sequence). The CDR3 region is CSPLYQETQYF. The DNA for the CDR3 is TGCAGTCCCTTGTACCAAGAGACCCAGTACTTC.

The DNA of the CDR3 is TGTGCCAGCAGTATATACAGGGGTGGCAATTCACCCCTCCACTTT. Encoded protein: CASSIYRGGNSPLHF. The rearrangement links TRBV6-1 to TRBJ1-6; TRBD1 matches 7 bases. The CDR3 length is 15 residues. Trimming cost V 5 bases and J 7 bases; bases outside gene matches: 8. CDR1 and CDR2 (germline): MNHNS, SASEGT.

The genes are TRBV5-1 and TRBJ2-1, with 11 bases that match TRBD2. J gave up 9 bases and V 2 bases, and 7 bases lay outside the gene matches. CDR1 and CDR2 from the germline V gene are SGHRS and YFSETQ. This CDR3 comprises 15 residues. CDR3 in DNA: TGCGCCAGCAGCTTCGTAGCGGGGGGGCGAGGTGAGCAGTTCTTC. This codes for CASSFVAGGRGEQFF.

Here the CDR3 reads CASSLVTTGPYEQYF. CDR3 in DNA: TGTGCCAGCAGCTTAGTAACAACGGGTCCCTACGAGCAGTACTTC. The chain joins TRBV11-2 to TRBJ2-7; no definite D call. The germline gives CDR1 SGHAT, CDR2 FQNNGV. The V and J ends lost 1 base and 2 bases respectively, with 12 bases between them. This CDR3 region has 15 residues.

V gene TRBV6-6 combines with J gene TRBJ1-1; 7 nucleotides align to TRBD1. This CDR3 contains 10 residues. Germline lookup yields CDR1 MNHNY and CDR2 SVGAGI (reference sequence). V trimming: 10 bases; J trimming: 11 bases; junction bases outside the gene matches: 7. CDR3 in DNA: TGTGCCACCGGACAGGTAGAGGCTTTCTTT. This codes for CATGQVEAFF.